This TCR beta chain derives from a study of post-analysis software for immune sequencing data. Looking at the study overall: Relapsing-remitting, secondary progressive and progressive-relapsing multiple sclerosis were all included among the disease courses.

Unique molecular identifiers tagged the TCR beta cDNA libraries. MiXCR, applied by TCRdb to the PCR reads, yields one record per CDR3 protein. The table has hundreds of thousands of distinct CDR3 sequences, approximately 50% seen once. The CDR3 has 15 residues. Germline lookup yields CDR1 SEHNR and CDR2 FQNEAQ (reference sequence). Losses at the gene ends were 3 bases for V and 8 bases for J; bases not matched to a gene: 12. Note on this clonotype: The antigen is unknown.

Broader study findings: Compared against controls, patients with multiple sclerosis displayed significantly lower normalized Chao1 diversity. Patients showed TRBV5-6, TRBV5-1 and TRBV20-1 among four to six TRBV segments more frequent than in controls.

This clonotype originated in a girl under 18 with multiple sclerosis. This chain connects TRBV7-9 to TRBJ1-2; 7 bases align to TRBD1. The sequenced sample was blood. CDR3 nucleotides: TGTGCCAGCAGCTTCCTACCTCACAGGGGACGGGGCTACACCTTC. As protein: CASSFLPHRGRGYTF.